This passage covers 10 T cell receptor beta chains from one sample sequenced in a study of shared clonotypes between healthy human individuals. Assay: immunoSEQ multiplex PCR; the TCRdb copy retains only in-frame clones and omits some. The sample yields 2,500,000 or so clones, under 95% seen once. Sequencing was performed on naive CD4+ T cells from PBMCs. Specified subset: CD45RA+ positively selected. The receptors stem from a man in his late teens or twenties in good health. Some clones in this sample may be carry-over from other donors' samples.

The V gene is TRBV7-2, the J gene TRBJ2-2; TRBD2 might be the D (6 bases). V was trimmed by 5 bases and J by 5 bases, leaving 15 bases between them. The V gene's germline CDR1 is SGHTA and CDR2 FQGNSA. The length of the CDR3 is 15 residues. DNA of the CDR3: TGTGCCAGCAGCCCTGGGGGGTGGTTTACCGGGGAGCTGTTTTTT. As protein: CASSPGGWFTGELFF.

The chain carries TRBV28 and TRBJ1-4; 7 bases fit TRBD1. Looked up from germline, CDR1 is MDHEN and CDR2 is SYDVKM. The CDR3 spans 15 residues. V lost 8 bases to trimming and J lost 6 bases; unmatched junction nucleotides: 12. CDR3 region: CASRGQTGPHEKLFF. The CDR3, as DNA: TGTGCCAGCCGAGGCCAGACAGGGCCCCATGAAAAACTGTTTTTT.

This rearrangement joins TRBV18 to TRBJ1-1; 11 nucleotides match TRBD1. Germline V gives CDR1 KGHSH, CDR2 LQKENI. The CDR3 runs 15 residues. J lost 5 bases, V lost 4 bases, and 6 bases had no gene match. CDR3 amino acids: CASSQKGQGVTEAFF. The CDR3 DNA sequence: TGTGCCAGCTCACAAAAGGGACAGGGGGTGACTGAAGCTTTCTTT.

As DNA, the CDR3 is TGTGCCAGCAGTGCGGACCCCTCTCCTTATGGCTACACCTTC. It codes for CASSADPSPYGYTF. The V and J genes are TRBV28 and TRBJ1-2; D call uncertain. V was cut by 5 bases and J by 5 bases, with 15 bases left in between. This CDR3 contains 14 residues. CDR1 and CDR2 from the germline V gene are MDHEN and SYDVKM.

V is TRBV19 and J is TRBJ1-2; D ambiguous. CDR3 size: 15 residues. Trimming removed 5 bases at V and 1 base at J, with 14 bases between. Germline V gene sequence: CDR1 LNHDA, CDR2 SQIVND (reference sequence). CDR3 residues: CASSAPGPFNYGYTF. CDR3 sequence (DNA): TGTGCCAGTAGTGCCCCGGGCCCCTTTAACTATGGCTACACCTTC.

This clone was recorded a few times. The chain recombines TRBV30 with TRBJ1-4; D is uncertain. V was pared by 2 bases and J by 8 bases, with 9 bases between. Germline V gene data show CDR1 as GTSNPN and CDR2 as SVGIG (reference sequence). The CDR3 contains 12 residues. For the CDR3, the DNA is TGTGCCTGGAGTACCGGAACCGAAAAACTGTTTTTT. Its translation is CAWSTGTEKLFF.

The V gene is TRBV4-2, the J gene TRBJ2-1, with 10 bases matching TRBD2. Germline-derived CDR1 and CDR2 are LGHNA and YNFKEQ. The V segment lost 0 bases and the J segment 6 bases; nucleotides outside the gene matches: 17. This CDR3 is built from 20 residues. Here the CDR3 reads CASSQDQLAGVNYRGNEQFF. As DNA, the CDR3 is TGTGCCAGCAGCCAAGACCAGCTAGCGGGAGTTAACTACAGGGGCAATGAGCAGTTCTTC.

The chain carries TRBV7-6 and TRBJ1-4; D is undetermined. Looked up from germline, CDR1 is SGHVS and CDR2 is FNYEAQ. This CDR3 contains 14 residues. V dropped 5 bases and J dropped 0 bases, with 7 bases sitting between them. This CDR3 is CASSRRSTNEKLFF. The DNA for the CDR3 is TGTGCCAGCAGCCGCAGGTCAACTAATGAAAAACTGTTTTTT.

This clone turned up a few times. The V gene is TRBV10-1, the J gene TRBJ1-1; D is perhaps TRBD1 (6 bases). The CDR3 sequence is 14 residues long. Trimming removed 2 bases from V and 5 bases from J, with 12 bases in between. Germline V gives CDR1 WNHNN, CDR2 SYGVQD (reference sequence). This CDR3 is CASSEKRGATEAFF. For the CDR3, the DNA is TGCGCCAGCAGTGAGAAGAGGGGGGCAACTGAAGCTTTCTTT.

This clone was observed once. This rearrangement joins TRBV5-3 to TRBJ1-1; TRBD1 aligns across 10 bases. TRBV5-3 is classed as an ORF, of uncertain function. There are 18 residues in the CDR3. V dropped 3 bases and J dropped 3; count of bases not matched to a gene: 14. CDR3 protein: CARSSPRDRGMADTEAFF. The CDR3 coding sequence is TGTGCCAGAAGCTCCCCCCGGGACAGGGGAATGGCGGACACTGAAGCTTTCTTT.